This T cell receptor (beta chain) was recorded in a study of T cells in Graves' hyperthyroidism and ophthalmopathy. Study results and limitations: The model forecast ophthalmopathy, anticipating it by a median approximately 6 months before onset.

Patients were excluded for uncontrolled infection, other autoimmune disease, pregnancy or lactation. Together with thyroid ultrasound, orbital computed tomography, serum thyroxine and TRAb, clinical symptoms were used for diagnoses. PBMCs were derived from roughly 10 ml fresh peripheral blood. A word on this clonotype: Antigen: not known.

It was RNA transcripts that yielded the amplified TCR beta CDR3 regions. Carried out on the TCR CDR3, a first-round RT-PCR used the HTBI primer set. TCRdb called the multiplex PCR reads again in MiXCR, with one record for every CDR3 protein. The table records roughly 350,000 distinct CDR3 sequences, approximately 15% of them present only once. The sequence came from a woman in her thirties with Graves' ophthalmopathy. The sequencing input was blood.

The CDR3 coding sequence is TGTGCCAGCAACCCAAAGGGGGGCGATCGGGAGCAGTACTTC. Residues: CASNPKGGDREQYF. The chain employs TRBV5-4 and TRBJ2-7, with D tentatively TRBD1 or TRBD2 (6 bases each). Germline V lookup: CDR1 SGHNT, CDR2 YYREEE (reference sequence). V was trimmed by 6 bases and J by 7 bases, leaving 20 bases between them. There are 14 residues in the CDR3.